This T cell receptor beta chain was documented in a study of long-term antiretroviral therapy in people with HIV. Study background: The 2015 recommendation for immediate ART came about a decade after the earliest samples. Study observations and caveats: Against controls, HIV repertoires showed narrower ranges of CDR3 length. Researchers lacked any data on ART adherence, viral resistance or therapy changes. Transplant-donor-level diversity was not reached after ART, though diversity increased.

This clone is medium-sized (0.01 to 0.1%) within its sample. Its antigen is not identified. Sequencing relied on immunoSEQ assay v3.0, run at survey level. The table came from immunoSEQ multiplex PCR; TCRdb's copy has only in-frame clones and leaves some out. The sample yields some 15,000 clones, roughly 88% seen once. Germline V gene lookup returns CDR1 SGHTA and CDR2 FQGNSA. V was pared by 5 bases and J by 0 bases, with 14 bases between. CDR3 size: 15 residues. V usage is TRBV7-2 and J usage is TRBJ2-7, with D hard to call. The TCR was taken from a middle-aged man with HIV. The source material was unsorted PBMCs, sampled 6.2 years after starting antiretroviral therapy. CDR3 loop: CASSPEPFSSYEQYF. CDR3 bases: TGTGCCAGCAGCCCCGAACCCTTTAGCTCCTACGAGCAGTACTTC.